This T cell receptor beta chain was documented in a study of T cell changes during pregnancy in multiple sclerosis. V lost 1 base and J 9 bases, leaving 13 bases between the germline ends. The CDR3 sequence is 13 residues long. CDR1 is SGHTA and CDR2 is FQGNSA in the germline V gene. Sequenced by immunoSEQ multiplex PCR; TCRdb stores in-frame clones only, minus some. Of approximately 92,000 clones in the sample, approximately 95% are singletons; the top ten hold over 0.85%. This specimen was peripheral blood, taken after pregnancy. The TCR was taken from a female donor with multiple sclerosis, enrolled in a pregnancy study. The V gene is TRBV7-2, the J gene TRBJ2-7, with TRBD1 as a possible D gene (5 bases). CDR3 in DNA: TGTGCCAGCAGCTTAGAAGCGTATAGGGGGCAGTACTTC. Translating it yields CASSLEAYRGQYF.